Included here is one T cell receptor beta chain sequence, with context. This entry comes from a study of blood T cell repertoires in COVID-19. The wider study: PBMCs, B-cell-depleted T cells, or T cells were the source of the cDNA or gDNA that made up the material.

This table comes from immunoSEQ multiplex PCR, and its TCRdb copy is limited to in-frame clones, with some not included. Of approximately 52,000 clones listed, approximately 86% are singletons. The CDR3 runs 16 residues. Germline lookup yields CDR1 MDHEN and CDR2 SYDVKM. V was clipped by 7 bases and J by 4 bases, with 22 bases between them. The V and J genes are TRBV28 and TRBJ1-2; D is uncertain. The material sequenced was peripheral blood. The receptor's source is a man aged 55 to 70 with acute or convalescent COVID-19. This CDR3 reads CASTDNRASSFYGYTF. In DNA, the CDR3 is TGTGCCAGCACCGACAACCGAGCCAGCTCATTCTATGGCTACACCTTC.